This T cell receptor (beta chain) was captured by sequencing in a study of spatial heterogeneity in lung cancer. The time point here: blood at routine non-recurrence follow-up after resection. Researchers sequenced whole RNA taken from tumor, nontumor lung or frozen PBMC without sorting. A unique molecular identifier was attached to every TCR cDNA molecule. TCRdb called the 5' RACE reads again in MiXCR, with one record for every CDR3 protein. The sample has 95,000 to 130,000 distinct CDR3 sequences, roughly an eighth seen once. The sample holds many counts of this clonotype. The origin of this receptor is a male donor with early-stage non-small cell lung cancer. Sequenced here: PBMCs, sampled at follow-up.

In nucleotides, the CDR3 is TGTGCCAGCAGTGAACAGGAAAATCAGCCCCAGCATTTT. Translation: CASSEQENQPQHF. This chain uses TRBV6-4 with TRBJ1-5, with D possibly matching TRBD1 (5 bases). Germline CDR1 and CDR2: MRHNA and SNTAGT. V was cut by 3 bases and J by 4 bases, with 7 bases left in between. CDR3 length: 13 amino acids.